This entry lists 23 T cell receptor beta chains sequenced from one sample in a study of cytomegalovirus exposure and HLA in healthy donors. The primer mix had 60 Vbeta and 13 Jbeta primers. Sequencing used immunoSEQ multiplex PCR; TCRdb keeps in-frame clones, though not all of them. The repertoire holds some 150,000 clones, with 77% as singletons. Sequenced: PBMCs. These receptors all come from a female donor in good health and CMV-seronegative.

CDR3 in DNA: TGTGCCAGCAGCTTAAACCTAAGCCCTGAGACCCAGTACTTC. Translating it yields CASSLNLSPETQYF. The J gene is TRBJ2-5, the V gene TRBV13, with no clear D. Deletions cut 2 bases from V and 5 bases from J, with 12 bases between. CDR1 is PRHDT, CDR2 FYEKMQ, per germline (reference sequence). CDR3 length: 14 residues.

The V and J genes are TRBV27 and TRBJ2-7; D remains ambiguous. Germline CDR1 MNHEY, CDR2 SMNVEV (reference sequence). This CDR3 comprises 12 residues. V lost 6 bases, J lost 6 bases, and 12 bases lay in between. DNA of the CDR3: TGTGCCAGCAGCCGAGAGTCTGGCGAGCAGTACTTC. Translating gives CASSRESGEQYF.

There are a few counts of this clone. In DNA, the CDR3 is TGTGCCAGCAGCGGTGACAGGGCTCTCTATGGCTACACCTTC. Residues: CASSGDRALYGYTF. V and J are TRBV5-6 and TRBJ1-2, with TRBD1 matching over 7 bases. The CDR3 is made up of 14 amino acids. V shed 4 bases, J shed 4 bases, and the junction held 7 bases outside the gene matches. Germline V gene data show CDR1 as SGHDT and CDR2 as YYEEEE.

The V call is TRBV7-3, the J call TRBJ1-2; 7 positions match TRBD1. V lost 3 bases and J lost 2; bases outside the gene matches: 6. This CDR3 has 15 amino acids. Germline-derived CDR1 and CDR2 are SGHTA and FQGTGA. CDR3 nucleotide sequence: TGTGCCAGCAGCTTGAGTGCAGGGGGAAACTATGGCTACACCTTC. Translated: CASSLSAGGNYGYTF.

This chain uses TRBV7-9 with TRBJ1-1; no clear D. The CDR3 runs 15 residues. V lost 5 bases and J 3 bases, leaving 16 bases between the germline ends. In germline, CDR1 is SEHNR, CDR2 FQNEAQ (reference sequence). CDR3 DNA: TGTGCCAGCAGCCTTCCGACGGGAAGGGACACTGAAGCTTTCTTT. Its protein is CASSLPTGRDTEAFF.

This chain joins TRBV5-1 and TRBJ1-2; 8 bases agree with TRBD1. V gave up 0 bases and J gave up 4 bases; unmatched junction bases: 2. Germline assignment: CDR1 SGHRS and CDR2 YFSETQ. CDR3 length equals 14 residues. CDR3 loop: CASSLEGQGYGYTF. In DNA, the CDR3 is TGCGCCAGCAGCTTGGAAGGACAGGGCTATGGCTACACCTTC.

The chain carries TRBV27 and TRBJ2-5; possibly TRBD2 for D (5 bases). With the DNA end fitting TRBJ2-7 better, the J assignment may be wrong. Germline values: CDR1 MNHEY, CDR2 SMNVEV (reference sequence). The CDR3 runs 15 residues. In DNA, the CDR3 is TGTGCCAGCAGTTTATCGCCGGACTCCCTTTACGAGCAGTACTTC. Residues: CASSLSPDSLYEQYF.

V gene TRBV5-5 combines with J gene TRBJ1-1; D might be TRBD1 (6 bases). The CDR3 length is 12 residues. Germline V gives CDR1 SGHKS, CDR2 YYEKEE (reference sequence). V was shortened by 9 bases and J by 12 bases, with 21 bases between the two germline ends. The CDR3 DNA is TGTGCCACCTTCTTACCTGGACAGCCGACTTTCTTT. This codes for CATFLPGQPTFF.

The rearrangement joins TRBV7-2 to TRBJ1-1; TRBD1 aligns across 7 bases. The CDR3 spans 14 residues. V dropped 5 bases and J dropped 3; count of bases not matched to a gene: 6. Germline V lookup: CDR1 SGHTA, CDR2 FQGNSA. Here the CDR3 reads CASSVRQGYTEAFF. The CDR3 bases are TGTGCCAGCAGCGTCAGACAGGGTTACACTGAAGCTTTCTTT.

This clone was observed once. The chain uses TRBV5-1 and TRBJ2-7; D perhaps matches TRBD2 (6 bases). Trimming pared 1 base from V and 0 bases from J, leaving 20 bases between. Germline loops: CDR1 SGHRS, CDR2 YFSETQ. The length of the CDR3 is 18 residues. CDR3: CASSLFPGGTAISYEQYF. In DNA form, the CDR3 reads TGCGCCAGCAGCTTGTTTCCGGGCGGGACCGCAATCTCCTACGAGCAGTACTTC.

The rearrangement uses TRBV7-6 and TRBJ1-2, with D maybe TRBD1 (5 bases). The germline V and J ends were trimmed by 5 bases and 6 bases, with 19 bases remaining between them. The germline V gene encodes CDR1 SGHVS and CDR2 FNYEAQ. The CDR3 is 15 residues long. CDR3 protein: CASSRAGEGRDGYTF. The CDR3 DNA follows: TGTGCCAGCAGCCGTGCCGGGGAGGGCAGGGATGGCTACACCTTC. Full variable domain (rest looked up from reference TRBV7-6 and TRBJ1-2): GAGVSQSPRYKVTKRGQDVALRCDPISGHVSLYWYRQALGQGPEFLTYFNYEAQQDKSGLPNDRFSAERPEGSISTLTIQRTEQRDSAMYRCASSRAGEGRDGYTFGSGTRLTVV.

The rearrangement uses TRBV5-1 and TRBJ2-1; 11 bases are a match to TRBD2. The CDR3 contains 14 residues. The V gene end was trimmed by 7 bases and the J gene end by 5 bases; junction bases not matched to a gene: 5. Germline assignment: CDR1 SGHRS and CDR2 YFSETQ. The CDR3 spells CASYGTSGHNEQFF. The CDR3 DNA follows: TGCGCCAGCTATGGGACTAGCGGTCACAATGAGCAGTTCTTC. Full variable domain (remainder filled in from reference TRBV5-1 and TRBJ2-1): KAGVTQTPRYLIKTRGQQVTLSCSPISGHRSVSWYQQTPGQGLQFLFEYFSETQRNKGNFPGRFSGRQFSNSRSEMNVSTLELGDSALYLCASYGTSGHNEQFFGPGTRLTVL.

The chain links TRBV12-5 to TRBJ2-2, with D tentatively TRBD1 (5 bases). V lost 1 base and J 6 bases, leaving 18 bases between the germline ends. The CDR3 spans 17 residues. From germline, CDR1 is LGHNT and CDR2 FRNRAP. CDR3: CASGLAVAPGISGELFF. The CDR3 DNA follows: TGTGCTAGTGGTTTGGCAGTAGCCCCAGGGATTTCCGGGGAGCTGTTTTTT. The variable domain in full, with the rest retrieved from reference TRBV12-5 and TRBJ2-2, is DARVTQTPRHKVTEMGQEVTMRCQPILGHNTVFWYRQTMMQGLELLAYFRNRAPLDDSGMPKDRFSAEMPDATLATLKIQPSEPRDSAVYFCASGLAVAPGISGELFFGEGSRLTVL.

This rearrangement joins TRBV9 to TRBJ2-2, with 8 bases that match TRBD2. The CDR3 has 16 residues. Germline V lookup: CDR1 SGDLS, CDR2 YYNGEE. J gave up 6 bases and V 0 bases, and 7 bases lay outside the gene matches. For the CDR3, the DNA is TGTGCCAGCAGCGTAGAGGGTCGGACTAGCCCCGGGGAGCTGTTTTTT. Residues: CASSVEGRTSPGELFF.

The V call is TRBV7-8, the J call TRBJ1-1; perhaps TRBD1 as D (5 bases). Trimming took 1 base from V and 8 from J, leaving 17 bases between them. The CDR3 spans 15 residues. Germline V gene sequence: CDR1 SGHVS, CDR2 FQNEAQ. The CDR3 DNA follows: TGTGCCAGCAGCTTAGGTAGCAGGGCCCCATCAGAAGCTTTCTTT. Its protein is CASSLGSRAPSEAFF.

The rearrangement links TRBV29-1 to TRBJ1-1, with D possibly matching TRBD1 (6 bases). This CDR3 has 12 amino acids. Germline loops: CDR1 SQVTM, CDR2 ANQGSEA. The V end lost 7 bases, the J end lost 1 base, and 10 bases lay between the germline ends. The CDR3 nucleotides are TGCAGCGGATACAGGGAGAACACTGAAGCTTTCTTT. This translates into CSGYRENTEAFF.

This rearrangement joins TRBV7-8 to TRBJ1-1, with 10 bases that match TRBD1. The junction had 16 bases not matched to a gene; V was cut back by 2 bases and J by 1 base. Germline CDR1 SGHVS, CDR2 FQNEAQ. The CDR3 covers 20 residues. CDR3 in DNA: TGTGCCAGCAGCTTACAAATAAACGCGACAGGGGGCAAGGAGAACACTGAAGCTTTCTTT. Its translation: CASSLQINATGGKENTEAFF.

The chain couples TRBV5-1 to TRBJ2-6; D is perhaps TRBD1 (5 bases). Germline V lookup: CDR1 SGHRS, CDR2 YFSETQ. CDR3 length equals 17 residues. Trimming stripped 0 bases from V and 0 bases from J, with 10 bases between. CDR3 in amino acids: CASSLVGAVSGANVLTF. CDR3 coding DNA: TGCGCCAGCAGCTTGGTAGGGGCAGTCTCTGGGGCCAACGTCCTGACTTTC. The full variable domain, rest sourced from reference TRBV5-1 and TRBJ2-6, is KAGVTQTPRYLIKTRGQQVTLSCSPISGHRSVSWYQQTPGQGLQFLFEYFSETQRNKGNFPGRFSGRQFSNSRSEMNVSTLELGDSALYLCASSLVGAVSGANVLTFGAGSRLTVL.

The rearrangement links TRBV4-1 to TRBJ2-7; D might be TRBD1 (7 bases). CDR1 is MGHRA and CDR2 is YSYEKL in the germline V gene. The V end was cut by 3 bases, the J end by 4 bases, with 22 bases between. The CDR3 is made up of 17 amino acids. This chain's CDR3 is CASSHPETGRLSYEQYF. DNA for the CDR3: TGCGCCAGCAGCCACCCAGAGACAGGGAGGCTTTCGTACGAGCAGTACTTC.

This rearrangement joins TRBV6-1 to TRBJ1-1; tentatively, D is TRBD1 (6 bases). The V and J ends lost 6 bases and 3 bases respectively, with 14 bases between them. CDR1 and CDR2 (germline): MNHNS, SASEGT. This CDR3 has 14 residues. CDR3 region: CASRSGVGDTEAFF. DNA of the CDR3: TGTGCCAGCAGATCAGGGGTGGGAGACACTGAAGCTTTCTTT.

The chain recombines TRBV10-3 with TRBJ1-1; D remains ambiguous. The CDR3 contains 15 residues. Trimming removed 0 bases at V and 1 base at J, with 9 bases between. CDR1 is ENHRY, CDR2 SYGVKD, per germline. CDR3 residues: CAISESGGPNTEAFF. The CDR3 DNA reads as TGTGCCATCAGTGAGTCGGGAGGCCCGAACACTGAAGCTTTCTTT.

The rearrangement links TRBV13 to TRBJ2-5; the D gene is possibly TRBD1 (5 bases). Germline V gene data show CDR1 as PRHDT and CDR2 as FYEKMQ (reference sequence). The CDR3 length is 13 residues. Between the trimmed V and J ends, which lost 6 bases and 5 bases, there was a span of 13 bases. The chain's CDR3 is CASRPERGETQYF. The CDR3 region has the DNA TGTGCCAGCAGACCGGAAAGGGGCGAGACCCAGTACTTC.

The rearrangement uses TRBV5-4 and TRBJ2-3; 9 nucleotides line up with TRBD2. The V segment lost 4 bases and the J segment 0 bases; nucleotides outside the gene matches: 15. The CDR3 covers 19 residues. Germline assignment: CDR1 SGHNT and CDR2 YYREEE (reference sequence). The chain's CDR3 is CASSQDSLAGRLSTDTQYF. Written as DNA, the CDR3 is TGTGCCAGCAGCCAAGATTCCCTAGCGGGGCGGTTAAGCACAGATACGCAGTATTTT.